This entry lists 22 T cell receptor beta chains sequenced from one sample in a study of post-analysis software for immune sequencing data. Overall study results and limits: Relative to controls, patients had 4 or 5 TRBV segments at higher frequency, with TRBV5-6, TRBV5-1 and TRBV20-1 among these.

Each TCR beta cDNA library carried unique molecular identifiers. Via MiXCR, TCRdb re-called the PCR reads, giving one row per CDR3 protein. The profile covers around 400,000 distinct CDR3 sequences, with more than 30% appearing a single time and around 8% taken by the ten largest. For these receptors, no antigen is known. The sample was blood. Receptors originate from a girl aged 2 to 10 with multiple sclerosis.

This clonotype was detected a few times. The genes are TRBV7-3 and TRBJ2-1, with D uncertain. The CDR3 is 15 amino acids. Germline CDR1 is SGHTA and CDR2 is FQGTGA. V gave up 1 base and J gave up 0 bases, with 7 bases separating them. The CDR3 is CASSLMTNSYNEQFF. In nucleotides, the CDR3 is TGTGCCAGCAGCTTAATGACCAACTCCTACAATGAGCAGTTCTTC.

The J gene is TRBJ2-7, the V gene TRBV10-3, with 10 bases that match TRBD2. V lost 8 bases to trimming and J lost 4 bases; unmatched junction nucleotides: 8. Germline loops: CDR1 ENHRY, CDR2 SYGVKD. The CDR3 consists of 14 residues. Written as DNA, the CDR3 is TGTGCCATCGGGACTCTAGCGGGAGAATACGAGCAGTACTTC. It yields the protein CAIGTLAGEYEQYF.

This clonotype was observed many times. The gene calls are TRBV5-1 and TRBJ1-2; D is ambiguous. Germline CDR1 reads SGHRS; CDR2 reads YFSETQ. V was shortened by 0 bases and J by 1 base, with 7 bases between the two germline ends. The CDR3 sequence is 14 residues long. CDR3 protein: CASSLAPFNYGYTF. CDR3 in DNA: TGCGCCAGCAGCTTGGCACCCTTTAACTATGGCTACACCTTC.

The chain uses TRBV10-2 and TRBJ1-2; the match to TRBD1 covers 9 bases. This CDR3 region has 15 residues. Germline loops: CDR1 WSHSY, CDR2 SAAADI. V lost 3 bases to trimming and J lost 2 bases; unmatched junction nucleotides: 4. The CDR3: CASSDQGTGNYGYTF. The CDR3 bases are TGCGCCAGCAGTGACCAAGGGACAGGGAACTATGGCTACACCTTC.

The chain is built from TRBV6-4 and TRBJ2-2, with a tentative D call TRBD2 (5 bases). The CDR3 is 14 residues long. V dropped 3 bases and J dropped 5 bases, with 10 bases sitting between them. Germline-derived CDR1 and CDR2 are MRHNA and SNTAGT. CDR3 loop: CASSDEGLTGELFF. CDR3 in DNA: TGTGCCAGCAGTGATGAGGGCCTGACCGGGGAGCTGTTTTTT.

The rearrangement uses TRBV10-2 and TRBJ2-5, with a possible D match to TRBD2 (6 bases). CDR1 and CDR2 (germline): WSHSY, SAAADI. CDR3 length: 15 residues. Trimming took 8 bases from V and 11 from J, leaving 27 bases between them. The CDR3 nucleotides read TGCGCCAGCGCCGGACTATCCCAATCTCGCAATGAGCAGTACTTC. Residues: CASAGLSQSRNEQYF.

This clonotype came up many times. The chain couples TRBV29-1 to TRBJ2-7; D may be TRBD2 (6 bases). The germline V gene has CDR1 SQVTM and CDR2 ANQGSEA. The CDR3 has 12 amino acids. V dropped 6 bases and J dropped 2 bases, with 11 bases sitting between them. CDR3 nucleotides: TGCAGCGTCGCCGGACTAACCTACGAGCAGTACTTC. It yields the protein CSVAGLTYEQYF.

This clonotype was counted ten times or more. V and J are TRBV29-1 and TRBJ2-7, with D perhaps matching TRBD1 (7 bases). V lost 3 bases, J lost 1 base, and 10 bases lay in between. CDR1 SQVTM and CDR2 ANQGSEA come from the germline V gene. There are 13 residues in the CDR3. CDR3 in DNA: TGCAGCGTTGACGCGGGACAGTCCTACGAGCAGTACTTC. The encoded protein is CSVDAGQSYEQYF.

V and J are TRBV7-8 and TRBJ2-1; D tentatively reads TRBD1 or TRBD2 (5 bases each). Germline V gene lookup returns CDR1 SGHVS and CDR2 FQNEAQ. The CDR3 is 12 amino acids. Trimming left V 3 bases short and J 9 bases short, with 9 bases between. CDR3 DNA sequence: TGTGCCAGCAGCTTGGGACCCGTTGAGCAGTTCTTC. Translation gives CASSLGPVEQFF.

The V gene is TRBV4-3, the J gene TRBJ2-7; D is perhaps TRBD2 (6 bases). This CDR3 contains 14 residues. Between the trimmed V and J ends, which lost 0 bases and 1 base, there was a span of 7 bases. Germline CDR1 is LGHNA and CDR2 is YSLEER. The CDR3 protein is CASSQERESYEQYF. The CDR3 nucleotides are TGCGCCAGCAGCCAAGAGCGGGAATCCTACGAGCAGTACTTC.

This clonotype was detected a few times. This sequence joins TRBV5-1 and TRBJ2-2; possibly TRBD1 for D (6 bases). This CDR3 contains 15 residues. Trimming took off 4 bases at V and 0 bases at J, with 10 bases between the two ends. CDR1 SGHRS and CDR2 YFSETQ come from the germline V gene. CDR3 coding DNA: TGCGCCAGCAGCCCGGGACATACGAACACCGGGGAGCTGTTTTTT. Its protein product is CASSPGHTNTGELFF.

This sequence joins TRBV5-1 and TRBJ2-1, with 9 bases that match TRBD2. CDR1 is SGHRS, CDR2 YFSETQ, per germline. V gave up 1 base and J gave up 10 bases; unmatched junction bases: 12. The CDR3 spans 16 residues. The CDR3: CASSLIASGVGQEQFF. The CDR3 nucleotides are TGCGCCAGCAGCTTGATAGCTAGCGGGGTAGGACAAGAGCAGTTCTTC.

This chain connects TRBV20-1 to TRBJ1-2; D possibly corresponds to TRBD1 (5 bases). The germline V and J ends were trimmed by 4 bases and 4 bases, with 13 bases remaining between them. The CDR3 consists of 13 residues. From germline, CDR1 is DFQATT and CDR2 SNEGSKA (reference sequence). The CDR3 nucleotides are TGCAGTGCTATCCGCAGGGAGGGCTATGGCTACACCTTC. Its translation is CSAIRREGYGYTF.

This clonotype showed up just a few times. A junction boundary mismatches the germline segment, possibly from a read error. The rearrangement links TRBV24-1 to TRBJ2-7; D remains unclear. The CDR3 length is 17 residues. From germline, CDR1 is KGHDR and CDR2 SFDVKD. CDR3 sequence (DNA): TGTACCACCAGTGATGCTCGGGCCCCGTACCAATTCTACGAGCAGTACTTC. Protein sequence: CTTSDARAPYQFYEQYF.

The CDR3 DNA reads as TGCGCCAGCAGCTTGGGTAACAGGGGGATCGCATACGAGCAGTACTTC. It codes for CASSLGNRGIAYEQYF. This chain connects TRBV5-1 to TRBJ2-7, with 8 bases identical to TRBD1. This CDR3 has 16 amino acids. After removal of 0 bases from V and 4 bases from J, the junction contained 9 bases not matched to a gene. Per the germline V gene, CDR1 is SGHRS and CDR2 is YFSETQ.

The chain is built from TRBV7-2 and TRBJ2-7; no clear D gene. Looked up from germline, CDR1 is SGHTA and CDR2 is FQGNSA. The CDR3 contains 13 residues. Trimming left V 5 bases short and J 5 bases short, with 13 bases between. In DNA, the CDR3 is TGTACCAGCAGCCCGAGGTATAACCACGAGCAGTACTTC. It translates to CTSSPRYNHEQYF.

The rearrangement uses TRBV20-1 and TRBJ2-3; D is perhaps TRBD2 (5 bases). Trimming cost V 3 bases and J 0 bases, with 7 bases left between them. Germline V lookup: CDR1 DFQATT, CDR2 SNEGSKA (reference sequence). This CDR3 is built from 13 residues. CDR3 amino acids: CSASGISTDTQYF. CDR3 nucleotide sequence: TGCAGTGCTAGCGGGATTAGCACAGATACGCAGTATTTT.

This chain links TRBV7-3 with TRBJ2-7, with D possibly being TRBD1 (5 bases). The CDR3 length is 15 residues. Germline values: CDR1 SGHTA, CDR2 FQGTGA. V was pared by 5 bases and J by 0 bases, with 14 bases between. CDR3 in amino acids: CASSALTVSSYEQYF. CDR3 DNA sequence: TGTGCCAGCAGCGCTTTGACAGTGAGCTCCTACGAGCAGTACTTC.

The CDR3 protein is CASSGLRAAGDSNEQFF. CDR3 nucleotide sequence: TGCGCCAGCAGTGGGCTAAGGGCAGCAGGGGACAGCAATGAGCAGTTCTTC. This chain connects TRBV10-2 to TRBJ2-1, with TRBD1 matching 7 bases. The trim removed 4 bases at V and 6 bases at J, leaving 15 bases unmatched. CDR3 length equals 17 residues. Germline assignment: CDR1 WSHSY and CDR2 SAAADI.

The rearrangement joins TRBV6-6 to TRBJ1-6; 7 bases align to TRBD1. In germline, CDR1 is MNHNY, CDR2 SVGAGI (reference sequence). The trim removed 4 bases at V and 9 bases at J, leaving 6 bases unmatched. The CDR3 is 14 amino acids. The CDR3 reads CASSSTGVSSPLHF. The CDR3 DNA is TGTGCCAGCAGTTCAACAGGGGTTTCTTCACCCCTCCACTTT.

The V call is TRBV28, the J call TRBJ1-1; perhaps TRBD1 as D (6 bases). CDR1 and CDR2 (germline): MDHEN, SYDVKM. V was clipped by 5 bases and J by 10 bases, with 17 bases between them. There are 13 residues in the CDR3. CDR3 sequence: CASSGGAAGRAFF. DNA of the CDR3: TGTGCCAGCAGTGGGGGGGCTGCGGGGAGAGCTTTCTTT.

This chain connects TRBV5-1 to TRBJ1-6; D uncertain. The germline CDR1 and CDR2 sequences are SGHRS and YFSETQ. V was pared by 0 bases and J by 7 bases, with 17 bases between. The CDR3 is made up of 17 amino acids. CDR3 in DNA: TGCGCCAGCAGCTTGGGCGGTGGTGGGCCAAGCAATTCACCCCTCCACTTT. Translation: CASSLGGGGPSNSPLHF. The full variable domain, rest sourced from reference TRBV5-1 and TRBJ1-6, is KAGVTQTPRYLIKTRGQQVTLSCSPISGHRSVSWYQQTPGQGLQFLFEYFSETQRNKGNFPGRFSGRQFSNSRSEMNVSTLELGDSALYLCASSLGGGGPSNSPLHFGNGTRLTVT.